This T cell receptor (beta chain) was observed in a study of blood T cell repertoires in COVID-19. Across the whole study: COVID-19 samples collected from the United States, Italy and Spain covered acute and convalescent phases. Sample material is recorded as cDNA or gDNA derived from T cells, B-cell-depleted T cells, or PBMCs.

Between the trimmed V and J ends, which lost 3 bases and 2 bases, there was a span of 3 bases. The germline V gene has CDR1 KGHSH and CDR2 LQKENI. The CDR3 runs to 12 residues. Under the authors' procedure: Nucleated cell number was recorded as an estimate derived from reference gene primer amplification. Clones were sequenced by immunoSEQ multiplex PCR, and TCRdb holds only the in-frame ones, with some missing. D and trimming were read from the DNA, whereas the V and J calls and clone size are those reported in that table. The table has roughly 220,000 clones, around 84% seen once. The source is a man in his sixties with acute or convalescent COVID-19. The rearrangement links TRBV18 to TRBJ2-3, with unresolved D. The sample comprised peripheral blood. CDR3 DNA sequence: TGTGCCAGCTCACCTAACACAGATACGCAGTATTTT. Its protein product is CASSPNTDTQYF.